This passage covers 3 T cell receptor beta chains from one sample sequenced in a study of blood T cell repertoires in COVID-19. Clones were read by immunoSEQ multiplex PCR, and TCRdb kept only the in-frame ones, dropping some. There are fewer than 250,000 clones in the sample; around 84% occur only once, and 11% lies in the top ten. Sequenced: peripheral blood. Receptor source: a man between 50 and 59 years old with COVID-19, enrolled during active disease.

This chain links TRBV5-1 with TRBJ2-1; tentatively, D is TRBD1 (6 bases). The V and J ends lost 6 bases and 9 bases respectively, with 19 bases between them. The CDR3 length is 14 residues. The germline gives CDR1 SGHRS, CDR2 YFSETQ. CDR3 amino acids: CASTRGQSSTEQFF. Here the CDR3 DNA reads TGCGCCAGCACCCGAGGACAGAGCTCCACTGAGCAGTTCTTC.

The chain recombines TRBV9 with TRBJ1-4, with TRBD1 identical over 8 bases. This CDR3 spans 15 amino acids. V lost 3 bases to trimming and J lost 5 bases; unmatched junction nucleotides: 6. Germline CDR1 is SGDLS and CDR2 is YYNGEE. The CDR3 DNA reads TGTGCCAGCAGCGGGGAAACAGGGGGAAATGAAAAACTGTTTTTT. This gives the protein CASSGETGGNEKLFF.

CDR3 DNA: TGTGCCATCAGTGGGCCAAGCGGGGGAGGAGATACGCAGTATTTT. The encoded protein is CAISGPSGGGDTQYF. The rearrangement links TRBV10-3 to TRBJ2-3; TRBD2 matches at 8 bases. Germline-derived CDR1 and CDR2 are ENHRY and SYGVKD. The CDR3 has 15 amino acids. V shed 4 bases, J shed 5 bases, and the junction held 8 bases outside the gene matches.